The 28 T cell receptor beta chains in this list originate from one sample, sequenced in a study of T-cell memory formation after mild COVID-19. In TCRdb, the 5' RACE reads were re-called with MiXCR into one record per CDR3 protein. This sample has roughly 400,000 distinct CDR3 sequences, with about a sixth found just once. Sequencing was carried out using PBMCs or a T cell subset sorted from them (not recorded which). These receptors were obtained from a man in his late teens or twenties who had mild COVID-19 (a few samples of this study predate the infection). Cell type and time point are not known.

The chain is built from TRBV7-8 and TRBJ2-2; TRBD1 agrees at 9 bases. The J segment lost 7 bases and the V segment lost 5 bases, leaving 14 bases of the junction unmatched. Germline CDR1 reads SGHVS; CDR2 reads FQNEAQ. The CDR3 spans 17 residues. The CDR3: CASSHWAGTGWNGELFF. The CDR3 region has the DNA TGTGCCAGCAGCCATTGGGCCGGGACAGGGTGGAACGGGGAGCTGTTTTTT. The whole variable domain, filled in from reference TRBV7-8 and TRBJ2-2, reads GAGVSQSPRYKVAKRGQDVALRCDPISGHVSLFWYQQALGQGPEFLTYFQNEAQLDKSGLPSDRFFAERPEGSVSTLKIQRTQQEDSAVYLCASSHWAGTGWNGELFFGEGSRLTVL.

The table lists this clonotype with a few counts. This chain links TRBV5-1 with TRBJ1-3; D remains unclear. V was clipped by 4 bases and J by 0 bases, with 14 bases between them. Germline CDR1 is SGHRS and CDR2 is YFSETQ. The CDR3 extends over 16 amino acids. The CDR3: CASSDRSSSSGNTIYF. The CDR3 DNA reads as TGCGCCAGCAGCGATCGCAGCTCCAGCTCTGGAAACACCATATATTTT.

This clonotype was seen repeatedly, ten times or more. The chain combines TRBV20-1 with TRBJ2-7; 7 positions match TRBD1. The CDR3 covers 13 residues. With V trimmed by 6 bases and J by 4 bases, 9 bases remained unmatched. Germline V CDR1 and CDR2: DFQATT, SNEGSKA (reference sequence). This CDR3 reads CSAHGTATYEQYV. In DNA form, the CDR3 reads TGCAGTGCCCACGGGACAGCTACATACGAGCAGTACGTC.

The chain carries TRBV6-5 and TRBJ2-7; maybe TRBD1 (5 bases). Germline CDR1 reads MNHEY; CDR2 reads SVGAGI. This CDR3 has 13 amino acids. Deletions cut 2 bases from V and 5 bases from J, with 10 bases between. CDR3 loop: CASSYPGHHEQYF. CDR3 nucleotides: TGTGCCAGCAGTTACCCAGGACACCACGAGCAGTACTTC.

V gene TRBV20-1 combines with J gene TRBJ2-7; D might be TRBD2 (6 bases). CDR3 length equals 16 residues. Germline loops: CDR1 DFQATT, CDR2 SNEGSKA (reference sequence). Trimming left V 0 bases short and J 5 bases short, with 20 bases between. The CDR3 is CSARDPRRATPHEQYF. Here the CDR3 DNA reads TGCAGTGCTAGAGATCCAAGGAGGGCCACCCCTCACGAGCAGTACTTC.

There are a few counts of this clonotype. CDR3 DNA sequence: TGCGCCAGCAGCCCCCAGACAGGACTAGCCAAAAACATTCAGTACTTC. Translation: CASSPQTGLAKNIQYF. This chain uses TRBV4-3 with TRBJ2-4, with D perhaps matching TRBD1 (6 bases). Per the germline V gene, CDR1 is LGHNA and CDR2 is YSLEER. CDR3 length equals 16 residues. V gave up 4 bases and J gave up 0 bases, with 13 bases separating them.

This clonotype was counted only a few times. The rearrangement links TRBV6-5 to TRBJ2-3; D uncertain. CDR3 size: 14 residues. Trimming took 0 bases from V and 3 from J, leaving 7 bases between them. The V gene's germline CDR1 is MNHEY and CDR2 SVGAGI. CDR3 in amino acids: CASSYSYGTDTQYF. CDR3 in DNA: TGTGCCAGCAGTTACTCGTACGGAACAGATACGCAGTATTTT.

The genes are TRBV27 and TRBJ1-2; D may be TRBD1 (6 bases). Germline CDR1 is MNHEY and CDR2 is SMNVEV (reference sequence). Trimming took 5 bases from V and 4 from J, leaving 20 bases between them. The CDR3 is made up of 16 amino acids. In nucleotides, the CDR3 is TGTGCCAGCAGTCCGTCCCGGGACAAGGTGGGCTATGGCTACACCTTC. It encodes CASSPSRDKVGYGYTF.

This clonotype was seen at least ten times. V gene TRBV20-1 combines with J gene TRBJ2-1; 7 bases line up with TRBD1. The CDR3 is made up of 15 amino acids. CDR1 and CDR2 from the germline V gene are DFQATT and SNEGSKA (reference sequence). After removal of 3 bases from V and 2 bases from J, the junction contained 7 bases not matched to a gene. The CDR3 loop reads CSARLRGSTYNEQFF. The DNA for the CDR3 is TGCAGTGCTAGGCTCAGGGGGTCCACCTACAATGAGCAGTTCTTC.

The sample holds a few counts of this clonotype. V gene TRBV5-1 combines with J gene TRBJ1-3, with D possibly matching TRBD1 (5 bases). V lost 1 base and J lost 0, with 14 bases in between. Germline CDR1 and CDR2: SGHRS and YFSETQ. The CDR3 runs 17 residues. The CDR3, as DNA: TGCGCCAGCAGCTTGAGTCCGGGGGGATACTCTGGAAACACCATATATTTT. Its protein product is CASSLSPGGYSGNTIYF. Complete variable domain (other parts from reference TRBV5-1 and TRBJ1-3): KAGVTQTPRYLIKTRGQQVTLSCSPISGHRSVSWYQQTPGQGLQFLFEYFSETQRNKGNFPGRFSGRQFSNSRSEMNVSTLELGDSALYLCASSLSPGGYSGNTIYFGEGSWLTVV.

In its sample, this clonotype was seen a few times. The J gene is TRBJ2-2, the V gene TRBV6-1; 9 bases line up with TRBD2. Trimming at V came to 8 bases and at J to 2 bases, leaving 9 bases not matched to a gene. Per germline, CDR1 MNHNS and CDR2 SASEGT. The CDR3 has 16 residues. CDR3 DNA: TGTGCCAGCTCTGGTAGCGGGGGATTTAACACCGGGGAGCTGTTTTTT. Its protein is CASSGSGGFNTGELFF.

J is TRBJ2-3 and V is TRBV7-2, with D possibly TRBD2 on 6 matching bases. The CDR3 covers 18 residues. Trimming removed 2 bases from V and 0 bases from J, with 18 bases in between. Germline V CDR1 and CDR2: SGHTA, FQGNSA. The CDR3 protein is CASSLRSSGTSSTDTQYF. CDR3 nucleotides: TGTGCCAGCAGCTTACGATCGTCGGGGACTTCTAGCACAGATACGCAGTATTTT. The full variable domain, with the rest looked up from reference TRBV7-2 and TRBJ2-3, is GAGVSQSPSNKVTEKGKDVELRCDPISGHTALYWYRQSLGQGLEFLIYFQGNSAPDKSGLPSDRFSAERTGGSVSTLTIQRTQQEDSAVYLCASSLRSSGTSSTDTQYFGPGTRLTVL.

The table lists this clonotype with many counts. The rearrangement uses TRBV6-5 and TRBJ1-3; D unclear. V lost 2 bases, J lost 4 bases, and 12 bases lay in between. The germline gives CDR1 MNHEY, CDR2 SVGAGI. The CDR3 loop spans 15 amino acids. The CDR3, as DNA: TGTGCCAGCAGTTACGCAGACGTCGCCGGAAACACCATATATTTT. This sequence encodes CASSYADVAGNTIYF.

The chain is built from TRBV6-2 or TRBV6-3 and TRBJ2-5, with unresolved D. Germline V CDR1 and CDR2: MNHEY, SVGEGT. This CDR3 is 12 amino acids long. Trimming took 6 bases from V and 7 from J, leaving 12 bases between them. CDR3 DNA sequence: TGTGCCAGCAGCGGGCCTGGCGGGACCCAGTACTTC. It codes for CASSGPGGTQYF.

The rearrangement links TRBV12-3 or TRBV12-4 to TRBJ2-3; 7 bases match TRBD2. The V and J ends lost 7 bases and 4 bases, in that order; junction bases with no gene match: 14. This CDR3 comprises 16 residues. The DNA of the CDR3 is TGTGCCAGCACCCGCGGCCCGGGACTACAAGCAGATACGCAGTATTTT. Translating gives CASTRGPGLQADTQYF.

The chain is built from TRBV12-3 or TRBV12-4 and TRBJ2-3, with D perhaps TRBD1 or TRBD2 (5 bases each). This CDR3 has 12 residues. The germline V and J ends were trimmed by 1 base and 9 bases, with 8 bases remaining between them. Here the CDR3 reads CASSLVEGTQYF. For the CDR3, the DNA is TGTGCCAGCAGTTTAGTTGAGGGGACGCAGTATTTT.

This clonotype has ten or more counts. CDR3 in amino acids: CASRPPDTYEQYV. CDR3 in DNA: TGTGCCAGCAGGCCCCCGGACACCTACGAGCAGTACGTC. J is TRBJ2-7 and V is TRBV6-2 or TRBV6-3; weak D call: TRBD1 (5 bases). Trimming took 6 bases from V and 2 from J, leaving 11 bases between them. CDR1 and CDR2 from the germline V gene are MNHEY and SVGEGT. CDR3 length: 13 residues.

This clonotype occurred a few times. The chain recombines TRBV28 with TRBJ2-5; the D gene could be TRBD1 or TRBD2 (5 bases each). Per germline, CDR1 MDHEN and CDR2 SYDVKM. The CDR3 sequence is 13 residues long. Trimming removed 4 bases from V and 2 bases from J, with 8 bases in between. The CDR3: CASSSGPQETQYF. The CDR3 DNA sequence: TGTGCCAGCAGTTCGGGGCCTCAAGAGACCCAGTACTTC. Drawing the rest from reference TRBV28 and TRBJ2-5, the complete variable domain is DVKVTQSSRYLVKRTGEKVFLECVQDMDHENMFWYRQDPGLGLRLIYFSYDVKMKEKGDIPEGYSVSREKKERFSLILESASTNQTSMYLCASSSGPQETQYFGPGTRLLVL.

This clonotype was counted a few times. The chain recombines TRBV20-1 with TRBJ2-7, with D perhaps assigned TRBD1 or TRBD2 (6 bases each). This CDR3 region has 13 residues. Trimming took 7 bases from V and 4 from J, leaving 17 bases between them. Germline V lookup: CDR1 DFQATT, CDR2 SNEGSKA (reference sequence). The CDR3: CSVGSGGRYEQYF. The CDR3 DNA reads as TGCAGTGTGGGGTCCGGGGGCAGATACGAGCAGTACTTC.

This clonotype was observed a handful of times. The chain recombines TRBV27 with TRBJ2-1, with TRBD1 matching 10 bases. Germline CDR1 and CDR2: MNHEY and SMNVEV (reference sequence). V lost 8 bases to trimming and J lost 6 bases; unmatched junction nucleotides: 7. The CDR3 extends over 14 amino acids. In DNA form, the CDR3 reads TGTGCCAGCGGTGACAGGGGGCTCCGCAATGAGCAGTTCTTC. Protein: CASGDRGLRNEQFF.

J is TRBJ1-1 and V is TRBV4-1; D may be TRBD1 (6 bases). The V end was cut by 2 bases, the J end by 5 bases, with 18 bases between. Looked up from germline, CDR1 is MGHRA and CDR2 is YSYEKL. The CDR3 runs 16 residues. The CDR3 coding sequence is TGCGCCAGCAGCCAAAGACCGGGACAAGGAGGAACTGAAGCTTTCTTT. Its protein product is CASSQRPGQGGTEAFF.

The chain employs TRBV7-2 and TRBJ1-4; D is perhaps TRBD1 (6 bases). The CDR3 extends over 16 amino acids. Germline V CDR1 and CDR2: SGHTA, FQGNSA. Trimming shortened V by 6 bases and J by 12 bases, and 26 bases separated the two germline ends. CDR3 in DNA: TGTGCCAGCAGTAAAACCCGGGACACAGCGGGGTCGGAACTGTTTTTT. Protein sequence: CASSKTRDTAGSELFF.

The chain has TRBV4-2 and TRBJ2-4; 10 bases are a match to TRBD1. Germline assignment: CDR1 LGHNA and CDR2 YNFKEQ. The CDR3 totals 16 residues. V dropped 3 bases and J dropped 6; count of bases not matched to a gene: 8. The CDR3 DNA reads as TGTGCCAGCAGCCAGGGAACCCGGGACAGGGGAAACATTCAGTACTTC. Its translation is CASSQGTRDRGNIQYF.

The rearrangement joins TRBV29-1 to TRBJ1-6, with a possible D match to TRBD1 (6 bases). V was cut by 5 bases and J by 8 bases, with 13 bases left in between. The CDR3 totals 13 residues. In germline, CDR1 is SQVTM, CDR2 ANQGSEA. Here the CDR3 reads CSVRRDKDSPLHF. CDR3 bases: TGCAGCGTTAGGAGGGACAAGGATTCACCCCTCCACTTT.

This clonotype was picked up a small number of times. The chain links TRBV5-4 to TRBJ2-3, with no clear D. The CDR3 is made up of 14 amino acids. Germline V CDR1 and CDR2: SGHNT, YYREEE (reference sequence). V gave up 4 bases and J gave up 2 bases, with 11 bases separating them. The CDR3 loop is CASSPEGYTDTQYF. CDR3 in DNA: TGTGCCAGCAGCCCTGAAGGGTACACAGATACGCAGTATTTT.

This chain links TRBV20-1 with TRBJ2-2; TRBD1 matches at 9 bases. After removal of 5 bases from V and 0 bases from J, the junction contained 4 bases not matched to a gene. The CDR3 sequence is 15 residues long. CDR1 and CDR2 (germline): DFQATT, SNEGSKA (reference sequence). CDR3 amino acids: CSAGGQGTNTGELFF. CDR3 in DNA: TGCAGTGCTGGAGGACAGGGGACGAACACCGGGGAGCTGTTTTTT.

This clonotype showed up just a few times. The V call is TRBV3-1, the J call TRBJ2-3; either TRBD1 or TRBD2 may supply D (6 bases each). The germline CDR1 and CDR2 sequences are LGHDT and YNNKEL (reference sequence). The germline V and J ends were trimmed by 0 bases and 5 bases, with 12 bases remaining between them. The CDR3 consists of 15 residues. The CDR3 DNA follows: TGTGCCAGCAGCCAAGATAGGGGGGCTGGAGATACGCAGTATTTT. Translation gives CASSQDRGAGDTQYF.

This clonotype has just a few counts. This chain uses TRBV4-2 with TRBJ2-3; possible D gene TRBD2, 5 bases. Trimming removed 4 bases at V and 0 bases at J, with 8 bases between. Germline-derived CDR1 and CDR2 are LGHNA and YNFKEQ. The CDR3 has 14 amino acids. This CDR3 is CASSREGSTDTQYF. The CDR3 DNA sequence: TGTGCCAGCAGCCGCGAGGGTAGCACAGATACGCAGTATTTT.